This is a list of T cell receptor beta chains from one sample in a study of T cell changes during pregnancy in multiple sclerosis. TCRdb's copy holds only in-frame clones and misses some; the assay was immunoSEQ multiplex PCR. The data show approximately 49,000 clones, with 90% seen just once and under 6.5% held by the top ten. The sample here was peripheral blood, taken after pregnancy. The receptor source for this set is a female donor in good health, enrolled as a control in a pregnancy study. CDR3s include the opening cysteine and the closing phenylalanine or tryptophan. The D gene is left open where the match is weak. The size entry is marked missing in some rows and otherwise reads once, few, many or a size class.

D	V	size	J	DNA	CDR3
.	TRBV7-3	.	TRBJ2-3	TGTGCCAGCAGCCCGAGGCAGGGAGGAACAGATACGCAGTATTTT	CASSPRQGGTDTQYF
.	TRBV5-1	.	TRBJ1-4	TGCGCCAGCAGCCCGAAAAATCCGGGGTCGATTTTTCATGAAAAACTGTTTTTT	CASSPKNPGSIFHEKLFF
.	TRBV7-3	.	TRBJ2-3	TGTGCCAGCAGCCTAGGTGTGACTCCCAATACGCAGTATTTT	CASSLGVTPNTQYF
.	TRBV19	.	TRBJ2-2	TGTGCCAGTAGTATAGGGACAACGGCCGGGGAGCTGTTTTTT	CASSIGTTAGELFF
.	TRBV11-2	.	TRBJ1-2	TGTGCCAGCAGCTTAGTAGACACCTATGGCTACACCTTC	CASSLVDTYGYTF
.	TRBV27	once	TRBJ1-2	TGTGCCAGCGCAATCGGAGGGGGGGTTCTCGGCTACACCTTC	CASAIGGGVLGYTF
.	TRBV30	.	TRBJ2-7	TGTGCCTGGATGGACAGCACCTACGAGCAGTACTTC	CAWMDSTYEQYF
.	TRBV7-8	.	TRBJ2-7	TGTGCCAGCAGCTTAGTGGTCTCCGGACAGAAAAGCTACGAGCAGTACTTC	CASSLVVSGQKSYEQYF
.	TRBV9	.	TRBJ2-5	TGTGCCAGCAGCGTAGTTCCCAACCAAGAGACCCAGTACTTC	CASSVVPNQETQYF
.	TRBV4-1	.	TRBJ2-7	TGCGCCAGCAGCCAAGATAGGACAGCTCCCTACGAGCAGTACTTC	CASSQDRTAPYEQYF
.	TRBV7-6	.	TRBJ1-5	TGTGCCAGCAGCTCCGGGAGCGCAAATCAGCCCCAGCATTTT	CASSSGSANQPQHF
TRBD1	TRBV7-2	.	TRBJ2-3	TGTGCCAATCAGGGGTCAGGGGGAGATACGCAGTATTTT	CANQGSGGDTQYF
TRBD1	TRBV6-1	.	TRBJ2-4	TGTGCCAGCAGTGAAACGAGGGACAGCCGACAGTACTTC	CASSETRDSRQYF
.	TRBV5-4	.	TRBJ2-1	TGTGCCAGCGCAGCGCGAGGGATGCTCAATGAGCAGTTCTTC	CASAARGMLNEQFF
TRBD1	TRBV15	.	TRBJ2-2	TGTGCCACCAGCAGGGGACAGGGGGCGGACACCGGGGAGCTGTTTTTT	CATSRGQGADTGELFF
.	TRBV11-2	.	TRBJ1-1	TGTGCCAGCAGCTTAGAGGGACAGAACACTGAAGCTTTCTTT	CASSLEGQNTEAFF
TRBD2	TRBV5-6	once	TRBJ2-4	TGTGCCAGCAGCTTGGTCCGGGGGAGGGACATTCAGTACTTC	CASSLVRGRDIQYF
TRBD1	TRBV27	.	TRBJ2-7	TGTGCCAGCAGTATCGACGGGACAGGGGCCTACGAGCAGTACTTC	CASSIDGTGAYEQYF
TRBD2	TRBV27	.	TRBJ2-7	TGTGCCAGCAGTTCCCCGCGACTAGCGGGGGCACCCTACGAGCAGTACTTC	CASSSPRLAGAPYEQYF
.	TRBV27	.	TRBJ2-7	TGTGCCAGCAGTTTAAGGGGGGGCCCCTCCTACGAGCAGTACTTC	CASSLRGGPSYEQYF
TRBD2	TRBV2	.	TRBJ2-5	TGTGCCAGCAGAAGAGGGAGCGGGATTGGACAAGAGACCCAGTACTTC	CASRRGSGIGQETQYF
TRBD1	TRBV6-5	.	TRBJ2-5	TGTGCCAGCAGTTACTTTGGACAGGGAGTAGGGACCCAGTACTTC	CASSYFGQGVGTQYF
.	TRBV9	.	TRBJ1-2	TGTGCCAGCAGCCCGAGGGTGCGGGATGGCTACACCTTC	CASSPRVRDGYTF
TRBD1	TRBV9	once	TRBJ1-1	TGTGCCAGCAGCGTACTGGTGACAGGGGCGAACACTGAAGCTTTCTTT	CASSVLVTGANTEAFF
.	TRBV9	.	TRBJ2-3	TGTGCCAGCAGCGTAGCGGGGAGAGGCACAGATACGCAGTATTTT	CASSVAGRGTDTQYF
TRBD1	TRBV27	.	TRBJ2-1	TGTGCCAGCTCCTATCAGGGACAGGGGGGAAATGAGCAGTTCTTC	CASSYQGQGGNEQFF
TRBD1	TRBV4-1	.	TRBJ1-2	TGCGCCAGCAGACCGGGACAGGACTATGGCTACACCTTC	CASRPGQDYGYTF
.	TRBV10-2	.	TRBJ1-1	TGCGCCAGCAGTGAGTCGCGGAAGGCTGAAGCTTTCTTT	CASSESRKAEAFF
.	TRBV28	.	TRBJ1-4	TGTGCCAGTTTAAGGGGGACTAATGAAAAACTGTTTTTT	CASLRGTNEKLFF
.	TRBV7-2	.	TRBJ2-1	TGTGCCAGCAGCTTAGCGGGGGCTTACAATGAGCAGTTCTTC	CASSLAGAYNEQFF
.	TRBV9	few	TRBJ1-1	TGTGCCAGCAGCGTAGTGGTGGGGCCCACTGAAGCTTTCTTT	CASSVVVGPTEAFF
.	TRBV2	.	TRBJ1-6	TGTGCCAGCAGCCAGAATAATTCACCCCTCCACTTT	CASSQNNSPLHF
TRBD2	TRBV29-1	.	TRBJ2-7	TGCAGCGTTGAGGGACTAGCGCTGCCCTACGAGCAGTACTTC	CSVEGLALPYEQYF
.	TRBV7-2	.	TRBJ1-6	TGTGCCAGCAGCTTAGAAGGGAGGAGTAATTCACCCCTCCACTTT	CASSLEGRSNSPLHF
TRBD1	TRBV2	.	TRBJ2-3	TGTGCCAGCAGTGTCCGGGACAGGGGCACAGATACGCAGTATTTT	CASSVRDRGTDTQYF
.	TRBV4-1	few	TRBJ1-6	TGCGCCAGCAGCCAAGAGGACAGACTACTTAACAATTCACCCCTCCACTTT	CASSQEDRLLNNSPLHF
.	TRBV7-2	.	TRBJ1-5	TGTGCCAGCAGCCGAAACCAGGGTTACGATCATCAGCCCCAGCATTTT	CASSRNQGYDHQPQHF
.	TRBV4-2	.	TRBJ2-7	TGTGCCAGCAGCCCTTCCGAGGTAGGCGAGCAGTACTTC	CASSPSEVGEQYF
TRBD2	TRBV28	.	TRBJ2-1	TGTGCCAGCAGCCGGGGGGGAACCTCCTACAATGAGCAGTTCTTC	CASSRGGTSYNEQFF
.	TRBV9	.	TRBJ1-1	TGTGCCAGCAGCGGACTTCCGAACACTGAAGCTTTCTTT	CASSGLPNTEAFF
TRBD2	TRBV4-3	.	TRBJ2-2	TGCGCCAGCAGCCAAGAACCCCGGGGGGGCACCGGGGAGCTGTTTTTT	CASSQEPRGGTGELFF
.	TRBV28	.	TRBJ1-5	TGTGCCACCCTTCCCCGCAGGGTAGGCAATCAGCCCCAGCATTTT	CATLPRRVGNQPQHF
TRBD1	TRBV5-1	.	TRBJ2-7	TGCGCCAGCAGCCGGGACAGGGCCGCCTACGAGCAGTACTTC	CASSRDRAAYEQYF
TRBD1	TRBV28	.	TRBJ2-5	TGTGCCAGCAGTTTCCTCAGCTTCGACAGGGCACAAGAGACCCAGTACTTC	CASSFLSFDRAQETQYF
TRBD1	TRBV9	once	TRBJ2-1	TGTGCCAGCAGCGGGAGGGACAGGGGAGACAATGAGCAGTTCTTC	CASSGRDRGDNEQFF
.	TRBV6-1	.	TRBJ2-5	TGTGCCAGCCTCCTGAGGATTTCTTTAATAGAGACCCAGTACTTC	CASLLRISLIETQYF
TRBD1	TRBV27	.	TRBJ1-1	TGTGCCAGCACTCTGAACCTCCGGGACAGGGCTTACACTGAAGCTTTCTTT	CASTLNLRDRAYTEAFF